Sequencing of this T cell receptor beta chain was carried out in a study of T cell responses to AZD1222 COVID-19 vaccine. TCRdb keeps only in-frame clones here, not all; method: immunoSEQ multiplex PCR. In the table there are 200,000 or so clones, over 85% of which are singletons. The material was peripheral blood, obtained 28 days after the second AZD1222 dose. The receptor's source is an adult who received the AZD1222 COVID-19 vaccine.

The CDR3 here is CARGTSGGLNNEQFF. Here the CDR3 DNA reads TGTGCCAGGGGGACTAGCGGGGGGCTTAACAATGAGCAGTTCTTC. The V and J genes are TRBV2 and TRBJ2-1, with 15 bases lining up with TRBD2. With V trimmed by 9 bases and J by 5 bases, 5 bases remained unmatched. Looked up from germline, CDR1 is SNHLY and CDR2 is FYNNEI. There are 15 residues in the CDR3.